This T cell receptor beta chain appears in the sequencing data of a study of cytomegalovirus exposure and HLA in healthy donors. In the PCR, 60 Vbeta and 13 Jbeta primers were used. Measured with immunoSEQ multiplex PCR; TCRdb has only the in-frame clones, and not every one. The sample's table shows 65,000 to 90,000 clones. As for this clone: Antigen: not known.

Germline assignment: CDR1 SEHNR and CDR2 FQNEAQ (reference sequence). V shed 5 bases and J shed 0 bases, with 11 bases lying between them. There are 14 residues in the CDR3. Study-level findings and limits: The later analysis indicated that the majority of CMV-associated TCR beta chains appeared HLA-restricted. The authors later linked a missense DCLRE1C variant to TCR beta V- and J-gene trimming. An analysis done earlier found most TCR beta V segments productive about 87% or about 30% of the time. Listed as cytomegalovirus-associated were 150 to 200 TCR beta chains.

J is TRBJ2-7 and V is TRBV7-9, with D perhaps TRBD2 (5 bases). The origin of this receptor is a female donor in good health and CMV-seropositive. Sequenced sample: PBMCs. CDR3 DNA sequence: TGTGCCAGCAGCCGAGCGGCGGTCTCCTACGAGCAGTACTTC. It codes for CASSRAAVSYEQYF.